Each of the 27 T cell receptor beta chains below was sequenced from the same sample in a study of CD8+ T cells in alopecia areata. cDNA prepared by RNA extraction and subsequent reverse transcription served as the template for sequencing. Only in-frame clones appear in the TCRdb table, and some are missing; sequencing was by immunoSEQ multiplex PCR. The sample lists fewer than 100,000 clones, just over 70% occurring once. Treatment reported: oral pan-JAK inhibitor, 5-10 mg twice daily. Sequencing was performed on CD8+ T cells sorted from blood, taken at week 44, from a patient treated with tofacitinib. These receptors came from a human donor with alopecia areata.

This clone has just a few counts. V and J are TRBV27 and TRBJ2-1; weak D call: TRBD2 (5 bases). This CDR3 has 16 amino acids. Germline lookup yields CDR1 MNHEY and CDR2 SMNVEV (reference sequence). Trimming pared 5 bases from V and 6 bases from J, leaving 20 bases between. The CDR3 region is CASSTLGLDWSNEQFF. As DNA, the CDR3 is TGTGCCAGCAGTACCTTAGGACTCGACTGGAGCAATGAGCAGTTCTTC.

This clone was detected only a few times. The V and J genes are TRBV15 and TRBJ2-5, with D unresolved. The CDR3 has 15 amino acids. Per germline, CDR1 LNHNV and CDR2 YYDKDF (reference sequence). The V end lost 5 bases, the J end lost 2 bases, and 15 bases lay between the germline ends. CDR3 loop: CATSGRWAGQETQYF. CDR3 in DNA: TGTGCCACCAGCGGTAGATGGGCAGGACAAGAGACCCAGTACTTC.

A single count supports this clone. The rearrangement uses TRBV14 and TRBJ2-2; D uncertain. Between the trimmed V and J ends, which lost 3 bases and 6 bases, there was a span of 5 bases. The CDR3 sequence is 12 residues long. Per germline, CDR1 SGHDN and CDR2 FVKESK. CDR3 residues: CASSHRAGELFF. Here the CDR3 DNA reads TGTGCCAGCAGCCATCGAGCCGGGGAGCTGTTTTTT. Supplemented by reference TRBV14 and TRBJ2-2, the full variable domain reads EAGVTQFPSHSVIEKGQTVTLRCDPISGHDNLYWYRRVMGKEIKFLLHFVKESKQDESGMPNNRFLAERTGGTYSTLKVQPAELEDSGVYFCASSHRAGELFFGEGSRLTVL.

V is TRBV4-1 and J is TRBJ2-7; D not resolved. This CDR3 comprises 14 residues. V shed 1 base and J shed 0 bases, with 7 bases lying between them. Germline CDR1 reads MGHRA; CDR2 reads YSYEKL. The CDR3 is CASSQGVPSYEQYF. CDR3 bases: TGCGCCAGCAGCCAAGGGGTGCCCTCCTACGAGCAGTACTTC.

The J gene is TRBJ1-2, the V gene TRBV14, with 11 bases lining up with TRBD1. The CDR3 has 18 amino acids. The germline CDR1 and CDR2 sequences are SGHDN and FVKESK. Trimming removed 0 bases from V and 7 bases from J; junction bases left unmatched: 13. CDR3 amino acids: CASSQDRRGQGDYGGYTF. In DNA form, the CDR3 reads TGTGCCAGCAGCCAAGATCGGCGGGGACAGGGGGATTACGGTGGCTACACCTTC.

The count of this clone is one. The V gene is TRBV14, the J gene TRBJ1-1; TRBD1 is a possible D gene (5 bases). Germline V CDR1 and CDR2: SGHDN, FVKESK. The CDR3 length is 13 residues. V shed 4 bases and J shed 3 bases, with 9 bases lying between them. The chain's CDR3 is CASSPGLHTEAFF. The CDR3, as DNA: TGTGCCAGCAGCCCGGGACTGCACACTGAAGCTTTCTTT. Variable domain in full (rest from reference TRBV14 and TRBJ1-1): EAGVTQFPSHSVIEKGQTVTLRCDPISGHDNLYWYRRVMGKEIKFLLHFVKESKQDESGMPNNRFLAERTGGTYSTLKVQPAELEDSGVYFCASSPGLHTEAFFGQGTRLTVV.

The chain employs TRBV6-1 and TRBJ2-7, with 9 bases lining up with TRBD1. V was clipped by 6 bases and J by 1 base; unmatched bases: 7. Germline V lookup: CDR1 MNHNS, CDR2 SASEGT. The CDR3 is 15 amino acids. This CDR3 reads CASSPGTGKSYEQYF. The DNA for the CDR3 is TGTGCCAGCAGCCCCGGGACAGGGAAATCCTACGAGCAGTACTTC.

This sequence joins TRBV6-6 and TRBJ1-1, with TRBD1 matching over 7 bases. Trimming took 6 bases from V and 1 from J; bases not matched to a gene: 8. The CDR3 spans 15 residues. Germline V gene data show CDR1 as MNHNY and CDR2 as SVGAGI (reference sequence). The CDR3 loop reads CASSQQGSRNTEAFF. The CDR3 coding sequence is TGTGCCAGCAGCCAACAGGGGTCGAGGAACACTGAAGCTTTCTTT.

CDR3 DNA sequence: TGTGCCATCAGACAGGGTACGAACACCGGGGAGCTGTTTTTT. Translation gives CAIRQGTNTGELFF. The chain carries TRBV10-3 and TRBJ2-2, with a weak D call TRBD1 (6 bases). Germline CDR1 ENHRY, CDR2 SYGVKD. V dropped 6 bases and J dropped 0 bases, with 8 bases sitting between them. The CDR3 length is 14 residues.

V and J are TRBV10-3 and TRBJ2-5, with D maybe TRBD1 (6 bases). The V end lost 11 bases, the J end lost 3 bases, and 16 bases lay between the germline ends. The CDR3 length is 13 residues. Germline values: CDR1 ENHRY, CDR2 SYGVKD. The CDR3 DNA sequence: TGTGCCTCAGGGACACACCCGGAAGAGACCCAGTACTTC. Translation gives CASGTHPEETQYF.

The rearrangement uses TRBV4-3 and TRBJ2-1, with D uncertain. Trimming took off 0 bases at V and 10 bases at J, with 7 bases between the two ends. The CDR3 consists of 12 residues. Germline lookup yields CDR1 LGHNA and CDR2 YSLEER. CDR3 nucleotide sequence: TGCGCCAGCAGCCAAGATGGCCGGGAGCAGTTCTTC. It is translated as CASSQDGREQFF.

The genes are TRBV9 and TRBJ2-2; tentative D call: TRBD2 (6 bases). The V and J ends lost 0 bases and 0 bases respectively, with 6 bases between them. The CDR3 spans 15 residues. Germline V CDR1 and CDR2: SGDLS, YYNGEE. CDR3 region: CASSVGGANTGELFF. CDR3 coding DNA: TGTGCCAGCAGCGTAGGGGGGGCGAACACCGGGGAGCTGTTTTTT.

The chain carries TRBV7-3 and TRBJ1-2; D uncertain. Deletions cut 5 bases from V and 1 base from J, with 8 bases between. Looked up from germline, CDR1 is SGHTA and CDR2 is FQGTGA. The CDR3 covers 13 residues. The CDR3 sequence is CASSQDVNYGYTF. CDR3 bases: TGTGCCAGCAGCCAAGACGTTAACTATGGCTACACCTTC.

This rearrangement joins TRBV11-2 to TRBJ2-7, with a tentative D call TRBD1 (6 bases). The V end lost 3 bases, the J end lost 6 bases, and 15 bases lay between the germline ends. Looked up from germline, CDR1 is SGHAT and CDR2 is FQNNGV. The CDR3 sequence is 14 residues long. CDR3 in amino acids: CASSLGRGAREQYF. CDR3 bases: TGTGCCAGCAGCTTGGGCAGGGGTGCTCGCGAGCAGTACTTC.

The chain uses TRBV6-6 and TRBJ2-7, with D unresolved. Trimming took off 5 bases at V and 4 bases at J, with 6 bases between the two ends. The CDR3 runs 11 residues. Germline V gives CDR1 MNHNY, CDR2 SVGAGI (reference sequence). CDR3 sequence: CASSPSYEQYF. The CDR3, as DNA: TGTGCCAGCAGTCCGTCTTACGAGCAGTACTTC.

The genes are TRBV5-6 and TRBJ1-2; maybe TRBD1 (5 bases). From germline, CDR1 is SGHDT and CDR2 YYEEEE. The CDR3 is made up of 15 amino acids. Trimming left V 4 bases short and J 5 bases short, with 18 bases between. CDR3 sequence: CASSAYRDGAYGYTF. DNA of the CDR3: TGTGCCAGCAGCGCCTACCGGGACGGAGCTTATGGCTACACCTTC.

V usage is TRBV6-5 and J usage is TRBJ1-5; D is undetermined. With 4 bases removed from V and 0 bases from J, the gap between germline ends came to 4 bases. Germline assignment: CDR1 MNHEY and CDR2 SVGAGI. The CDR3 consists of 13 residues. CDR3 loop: CASSWGSNQPQHF. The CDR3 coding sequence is TGTGCCAGCAGTTGGGGTAGCAATCAGCCCCAGCATTTT.

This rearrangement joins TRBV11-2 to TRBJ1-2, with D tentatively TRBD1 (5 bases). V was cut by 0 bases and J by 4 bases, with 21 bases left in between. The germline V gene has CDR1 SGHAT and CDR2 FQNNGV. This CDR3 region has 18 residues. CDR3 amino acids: CASSLDDQGTDLLYGYTF. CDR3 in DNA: TGTGCCAGCAGCTTAGATGACCAAGGGACTGACCTCCTCTATGGCTACACCTTC. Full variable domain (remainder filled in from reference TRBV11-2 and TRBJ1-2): EAGVAQSPRYKIIEKRQSVAFWCNPISGHATLYWYQQILGQGPKLLIQFQNNGVVDDSQLPKDRFSAERLKGVDSTLKIQPAKLEDSAVYLCASSLDDQGTDLLYGYTFGSGTRLTVV.

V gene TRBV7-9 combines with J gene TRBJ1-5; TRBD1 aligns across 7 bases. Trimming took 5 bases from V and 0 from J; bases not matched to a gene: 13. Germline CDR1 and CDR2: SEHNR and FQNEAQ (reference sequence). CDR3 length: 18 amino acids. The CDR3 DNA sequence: TGTGCCAGCAGCCCAGGGGGGCGGCAGACTTATAGCAATCAGCCCCAGCATTTT. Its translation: CASSPGGRQTYSNQPQHF. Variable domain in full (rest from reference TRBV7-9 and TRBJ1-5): DTGVSQNPRHKITKRGQNVTFRCDPISEHNRLYWYRQTLGQGPEFLTYFQNEAQLEKSRLLSDRFSAERPKGSFSTLEIQRTEQGDSAMYLCASSPGGRQTYSNQPQHFGDGTRLSIL.

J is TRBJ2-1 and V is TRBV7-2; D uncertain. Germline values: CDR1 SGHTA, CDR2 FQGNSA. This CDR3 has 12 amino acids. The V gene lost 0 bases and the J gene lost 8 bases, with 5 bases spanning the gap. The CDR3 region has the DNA TGTGCCAGCAGCTTAGCGGGCTATGAGCAGTTCTTC. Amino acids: CASSLAGYEQFF.

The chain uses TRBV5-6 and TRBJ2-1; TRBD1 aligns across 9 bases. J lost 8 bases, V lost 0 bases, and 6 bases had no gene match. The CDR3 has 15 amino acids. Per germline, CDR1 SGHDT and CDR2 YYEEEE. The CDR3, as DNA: TGTGCCAGCAGCTTGGGACAGGGGGGTAACGATGAGCAGTTCTTC. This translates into CASSLGQGGNDEQFF.

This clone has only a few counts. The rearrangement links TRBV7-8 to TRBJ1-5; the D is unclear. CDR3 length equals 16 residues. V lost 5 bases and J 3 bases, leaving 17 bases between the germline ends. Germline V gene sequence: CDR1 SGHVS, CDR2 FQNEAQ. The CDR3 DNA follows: TGTGCCAGCAGCCCCAGTTGGACGGAGTCCAATCAGCCCCAGCATTTT. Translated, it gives CASSPSWTESNQPQHF.

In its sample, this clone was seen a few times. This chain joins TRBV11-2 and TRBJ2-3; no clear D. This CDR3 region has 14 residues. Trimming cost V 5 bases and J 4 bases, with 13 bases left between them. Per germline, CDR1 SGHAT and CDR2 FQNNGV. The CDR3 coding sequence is TGTGCCAGCAGCCGCCTCCGCGAGCCAGATACGCAGTATTTT. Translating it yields CASSRLREPDTQYF.

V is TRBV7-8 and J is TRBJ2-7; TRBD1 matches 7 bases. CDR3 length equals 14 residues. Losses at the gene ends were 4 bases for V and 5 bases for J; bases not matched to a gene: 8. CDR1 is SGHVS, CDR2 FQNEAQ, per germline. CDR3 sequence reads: CASSSRQGSHEQYF. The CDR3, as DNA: TGTGCCAGCAGCTCCCGACAGGGTAGCCACGAGCAGTACTTC. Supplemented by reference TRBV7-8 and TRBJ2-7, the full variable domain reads GAGVSQSPRYKVAKRGQDVALRCDPISGHVSLFWYQQALGQGPEFLTYFQNEAQLDKSGLPSDRFFAERPEGSVSTLKIQRTQQEDSAVYLCASSSRQGSHEQYFGPGTRLTVT.

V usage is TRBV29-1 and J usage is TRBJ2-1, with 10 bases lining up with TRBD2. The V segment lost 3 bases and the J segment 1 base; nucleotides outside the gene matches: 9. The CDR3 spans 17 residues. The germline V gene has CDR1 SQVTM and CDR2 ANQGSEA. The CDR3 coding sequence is TGCAGCGTTGAGGCTCTAGCGGGGGTTCGGTCCTACAATGAGCAGTTCTTC. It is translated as CSVEALAGVRSYNEQFF.

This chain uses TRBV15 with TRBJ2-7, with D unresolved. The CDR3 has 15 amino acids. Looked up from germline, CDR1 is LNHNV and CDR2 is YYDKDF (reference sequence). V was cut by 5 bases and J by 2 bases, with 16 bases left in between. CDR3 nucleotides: TGTGCCACCAGCTCGACCCAAGAGAACGCCTACGAGCAGTACTTC. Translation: CATSSTQENAYEQYF.

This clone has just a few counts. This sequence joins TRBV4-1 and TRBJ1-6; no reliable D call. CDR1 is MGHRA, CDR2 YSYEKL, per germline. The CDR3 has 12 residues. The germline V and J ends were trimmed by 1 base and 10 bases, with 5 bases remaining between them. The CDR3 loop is CASSQVRSPLHF. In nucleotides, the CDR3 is TGCGCCAGCAGCCAAGTGAGGTCACCCCTCCACTTT.